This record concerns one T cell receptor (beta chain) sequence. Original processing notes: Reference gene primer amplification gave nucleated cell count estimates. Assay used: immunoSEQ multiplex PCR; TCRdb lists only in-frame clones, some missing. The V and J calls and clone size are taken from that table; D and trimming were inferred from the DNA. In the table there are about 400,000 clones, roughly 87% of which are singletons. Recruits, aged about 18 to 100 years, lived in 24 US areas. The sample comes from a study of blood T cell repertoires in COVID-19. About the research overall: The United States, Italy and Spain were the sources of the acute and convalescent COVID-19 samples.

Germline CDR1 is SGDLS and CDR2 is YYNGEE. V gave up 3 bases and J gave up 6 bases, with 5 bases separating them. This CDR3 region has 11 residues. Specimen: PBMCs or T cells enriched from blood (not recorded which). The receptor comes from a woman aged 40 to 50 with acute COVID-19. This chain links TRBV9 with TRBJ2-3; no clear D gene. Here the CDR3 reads CASSDSDTQYF. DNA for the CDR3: TGTGCCAGCAGCGATAGCGATACGCAGTATTTT.